The rows below give T cell receptor beta chains drawn from one sample of a study of T cell therapy after organ transplantation. These receptors' targets are unknown. Repertoires were generated with immunoSEQ multiplex PCR, while TCRdb's copy carries only in-frame clones and drops some. The sample carries roughly 15,000 clones, roughly 87% recorded once. Sequenced here: CD8+ T cells from blood, sampled after autologous CMV-specific T cell therapy. The receptors were sampled from a human patient who had received a solid organ transplant and had CMV disease. The graft donor may have given rise to some T cells. CDR3s include the opening cysteine and the closing phenylalanine or tryptophan. D genes are given only for firm matches. A row's size may be missing; if present it is once, few, many or a size class.

abundance	v_gene	j_gene	d_gene	CDR3nt	CDR3aa
-	TRBV29-1	TRBJ1-1	-	TGCAGCGTTTTCGTGAACACTGAAGCTTTCTTT	CSVFVNTEAFF
few	TRBV4-1	TRBJ2-5	TRBD2	TGCGCCAGCAGCCAAGATTGGGGGGGAGGGCCCCAAGAGACCCAGTACTTC	CASSQDWGGGPQETQYF
-	TRBV4-3	TRBJ1-2	-	TGCGCCAGCAGCCAAGATCGTACAGGGAAGAAGTGCACCTTC	CASSQDRTGKKCTF
-	TRBV5-6	TRBJ2-7	-	TGTGCCAGCAGCTGGGGTTCGGGCTACGAGCAGTACTTC	CASSWGSGYEQYF
few	TRBV13	TRBJ1-1	-	TGTGCCAGCAGCTCGCAGGGCCAGAACACTGAAGCTTTCTTT	CASSSQGQNTEAFF
-	TRBV30	TRBJ1-2	-	TGTGCCTGGAGTGAGGCCTCACCTTGGGGTGGCTACACCTTC	CAWSEASPWGGYTF
-	TRBV7-9	TRBJ2-5	-	TGTGCCAGCAGCCCACCCCGGGGAGGGGGGGAGACCCAGTACTTC	CASSPPRGGGETQYF
few	TRBV6-5	TRBJ2-1	TRBD2	TGTGCCAGCAGTTACTCCGGGACTAGCGGGACAGAGGAGCAGTTCTTC	CASSYSGTSGTEEQFF
-	TRBV11-2	TRBJ1-2	TRBD1	TGTGCCAGCAGCTCCCGGACAGGGGGCGGCTATGGCTACACCTTC	CASSSRTGGGYGYTF
-	TRBV4-2	TRBJ2-7	-	TGTGCCAGCAGCCAGTTAGGCGGCTCCTACGAGCAGTACTTC	CASSQLGGSYEQYF
-	TRBV7-2	TRBJ2-2	-	TGTGCCAGCAGCCCTCTACCACGCTCCGGGGAGCTGTTTTTT	CASSPLPRSGELFF
-	TRBV30	TRBJ2-2	-	TGTGCCTGGAGTTGGGGGAGATGGAGCACCGGGGAGCTGTTTTTT	CAWSWGRWSTGELFF
-	TRBV19	TRBJ1-2	TRBD1	TGTGCCAGTGTCGGGACAGATCACTGGGGCTACACCTTC	CASVGTDHWGYTF
-	TRBV4-3	TRBJ1-4	-	TGCGCCAGCAGCCAAGCCGACAGACTTAATGAAAAACTGTTTTTT	CASSQADRLNEKLFF
-	TRBV19	TRBJ1-4	-	TGTGCCAGTAGTATAAGGGGGACACCCGCAACTAATGAAAAACTGTTTTTT	CASSIRGTPATNEKLFF
large	TRBV9	TRBJ2-3	-	TGTGCCAGCAGCCTATACCCTAGCACAGATACGCAGTATTTT	CASSLYPSTDTQYF
few	TRBV1	TRBJ2-5	-	TGCACCCCTCAGGCCCGGCTCCAAGAGACCCAGTACTTC	CTPQARLQETQYF
-	TRBV6-6	TRBJ2-7	TRBD2	TGTGCCAGCAGTTACGTGGGGCGGGAGGGAAACGAGCAGTACTTC	CASSYVGREGNEQYF
once	TRBV6-4	TRBJ2-6	-	TGTGCCAGCAGTGACTCAGGGGTTTCCGGGGCCAACGTCCTGACTTTC	CASSDSGVSGANVLTF
-	TRBV7-9	TRBJ1-2	TRBD1	TGTGCCAGCACCCCAGGGGGCTCCTTCTATGGCTACACCTTC	CASTPGGSFYGYTF
few	TRBV10-1	TRBJ1-5	-	TGCGCCAGCAGTGACCGCCCGGCGGAGCCCCAGCATTTT	CASSDRPAEPQHF
once	TRBV19	TRBJ2-1	-	TGTGCCAGTAGTATAGATACTGAGTCCTCCTACAATGAGCAGTTCTTC	CASSIDTESSYNEQFF
-	TRBV12-5	TRBJ2-5	TRBD1	TGTGCTAGTGGTTTGGTACTCCCGACAGGGTTCGGAGAGACCCAGTACTTC	CASGLVLPTGFGETQYF
-	TRBV5-4	TRBJ1-3	TRBD1	TGTGCCAGCAGCTTGGGACAGGGGGTGACCTCTGGAAACACCATATATTTT	CASSLGQGVTSGNTIYF
medium-sized	TRBV7-6	TRBJ2-7	TRBD1	TGTGCCAGCAGCCCGGGGACAGGGTTGGCCGAGCAGTACTTC	CASSPGTGLAEQYF
-	TRBV30	TRBJ2-7	-	TGTGCCTGGAGTCCGACGGGATACTACGAGCAGTACTTC	CAWSPTGYYEQYF
-	TRBV29-1	TRBJ2-1	-	TGCAGCTTCCCGAGGAGCGGGTTTTACAATGAGCAGTTCTTC	CSFPRSGFYNEQFF
-	TRBV5-6	TRBJ2-1	TRBD2	TGTGCCAGCGGGAGGGCGCACAATGAGCAGTTCTTC	CASGRAHNEQFF
-	TRBV27	TRBJ2-7	-	TGTGCCAGCAGTTCCGCGGGGCCAAGAGCCGGCTACGAGCAGTACTTC	CASSSAGPRAGYEQYF
-	TRBV29-1	TRBJ2-7	-	TGCAGCGTTGTAGGACAATCCCTCTACGAGCAGTACTTC	CSVVGQSLYEQYF
-	TRBV6-1	TRBJ2-1	TRBD1	TGTGCCAGCAGTGAAGAAGAAGCAGGGGGCAATGAGCAGTTCTTC	CASSEEEAGGNEQFF
medium-sized	TRBV7-3	TRBJ1-6	-	TGTGCCAGCAGCCGGCTTGCTAGGGGGGTAGGATCACCCCTCCACTTT	CASSRLARGVGSPLHF
-	TRBV27	TRBJ1-1	-	TGTGCCAGCAGTTTCCGGGGAAGGGGCACTGAAGCTTTCTTT	CASSFRGRGTEAFF
-	TRBV11-2	TRBJ1-1	-	TGTGCCAGCACCCCTCCTAGTCAGAACACTGAAGCTTTCTTT	CASTPPSQNTEAFF